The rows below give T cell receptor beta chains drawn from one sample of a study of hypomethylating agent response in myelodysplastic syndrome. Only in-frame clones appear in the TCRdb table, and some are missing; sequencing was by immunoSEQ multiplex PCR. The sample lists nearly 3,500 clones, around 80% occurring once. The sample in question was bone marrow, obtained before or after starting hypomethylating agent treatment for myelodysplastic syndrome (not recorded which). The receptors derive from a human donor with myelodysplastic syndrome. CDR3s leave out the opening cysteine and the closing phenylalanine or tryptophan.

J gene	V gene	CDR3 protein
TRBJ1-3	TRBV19	ASTGALSGNTIY
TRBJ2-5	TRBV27	ASSLWGQETQY
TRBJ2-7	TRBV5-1	ASSRQGGQGRYEQY
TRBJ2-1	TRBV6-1	ASSALNPGQGDNEQF
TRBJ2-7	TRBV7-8	ASSLGGGYEQY
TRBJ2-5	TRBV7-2	ASSRSTETQY
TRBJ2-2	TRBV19	ASYWGRNTGELF
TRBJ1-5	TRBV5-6	ASSLAGGYSWNQPQH
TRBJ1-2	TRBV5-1	ASSFGAIGYT
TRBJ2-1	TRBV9	ASSASYRGYGEQF
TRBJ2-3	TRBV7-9	ASSLVADRARDTQY
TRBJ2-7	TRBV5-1	ASSLEGVEQY
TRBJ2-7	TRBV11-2	ATMGQGNYEQY
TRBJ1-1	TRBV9	ASGTGLNTEAF
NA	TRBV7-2	ASSLEQASYEQY
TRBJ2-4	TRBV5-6	ASSSLKRGGQKNIQY
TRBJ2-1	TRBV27	ASSLWGGNEQF
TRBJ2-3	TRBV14	ASGDRLTDTQY
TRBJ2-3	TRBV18	ASSPLLVGTDTQY
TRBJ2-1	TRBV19	ASSKGINEQF
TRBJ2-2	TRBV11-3	ASSLGLAGVELF
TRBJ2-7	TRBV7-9	ASSLVADEQY
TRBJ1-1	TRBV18	ASSPLAVNTEAF
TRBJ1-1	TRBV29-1	SVDGGTGTEAF
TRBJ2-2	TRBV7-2	ASSREVAGNTGELF
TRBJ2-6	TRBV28	ASSTRVSGANVLT
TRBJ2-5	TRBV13	ASSLGQGVGETQY
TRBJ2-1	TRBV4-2	ASSGPRQGANNEQF
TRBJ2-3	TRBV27	ASSAYSTDTQY
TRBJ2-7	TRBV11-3	ASSPTRGEQY
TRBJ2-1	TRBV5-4	ASSWTAGGPGNEQF